This T cell receptor beta chain was identified during a study of T cell changes during pregnancy in multiple sclerosis. The repertoire was sequenced with immunoSEQ multiplex PCR; TCRdb's copy has only in-frame clones and lacks some. The sample includes more than 80,000 clones, approximately 90% of them seen just once. This CDR3 is built from 13 residues. V was clipped by 3 bases and J by 4 bases; unmatched bases: 1. Germline assignment: CDR1 PRHDT and CDR2 FYEKMQ (reference sequence). This chain joins TRBV13 and TRBJ1-2; TRBD1 matches at 8 bases. The sequenced sample was peripheral blood, obtained after pregnancy. This receptor was obtained from a female donor with multiple sclerosis, enrolled in a pregnancy study. The CDR3 bases are TGTGCCAGCAGCTTTACAGGGGGCTATGGCTACACCTTC. Its translation is CASSFTGGYGYTF.